The 15 T cell receptor beta chains presented below share a single source sample, sequenced in a study of CD8 T cells in ankylosing spondylitis. TCRdb ran MiXCR on the 5' RACE reads and lists one entry per CDR3 protein. The sample records around 180,000 distinct CDR3 sequences, 10% to 15% being singletons. The sample consisted of blood, either unsorted or a sorted T cell fraction (not recorded which). Every receptor here comes from a female donor with ankylosing spondylitis or in good health (not recorded which).

This clonotype was seen many times. This chain joins TRBV5-6 and TRBJ1-2, with no clear D. The CDR3 runs 13 residues. Trimming stripped 1 base from V and 6 bases from J, with 10 bases between. The germline V gene has CDR1 SGHDT and CDR2 YYEEEE. The CDR3 protein is CASSLLGPHGYTF. The DNA of the CDR3 is TGTGCCAGCAGCTTGCTAGGGCCCCATGGCTACACCTTC. Based on the CDR3 plus reference TRBV5-6 and TRBJ1-2, the full variable domain is DAGVTQSPTHLIKTRGQQVTLRCSPKSGHDTVSWYQQALGQGPQFIFQYYEEEERQRGNFPDRFSGHQFPNYSSELNVNALLLGDSALYLCASSLLGPHGYTFGSGTRLTVV.

Regarding this clonotype: This may be a read error: a much more frequent sequence differs by one nucleotide. The V call is TRBV10-3, the J call TRBJ2-5; the match to TRBD2 covers 12 bases. CDR3 length: 14 residues. After removal of 7 bases from V and 7 bases from J, the junction contained 7 bases not matched to a gene. From germline, CDR1 is ENHRY and CDR2 SYGVKD. The chain's CDR3 is CAIKGTSGLGTQYF. DNA for the CDR3: TGTGCCATCAAAGGGACTAGCGGGTTGGGGACCCAGTACTTC.

The chain recombines TRBV5-1 with TRBJ2-7; the D gene is possibly TRBD1 (7 bases). The CDR3 totals 14 residues. Germline CDR1 reads SGHRS; CDR2 reads YFSETQ. V was trimmed by 7 bases and J by 2 bases, leaving 16 bases between them. Here the CDR3 DNA reads TGCGCCAGCCGAGGGAGGACAGGTCCCTACGAGCAGTACTTC. Its translation: CASRGRTGPYEQYF. Full variable domain (outside the CDR3, taken from reference TRBV5-1 and TRBJ2-7): KAGVTQTPRYLIKTRGQQVTLSCSPISGHRSVSWYQQTPGQGLQFLFEYFSETQRNKGNFPGRFSGRQFSNSRSEMNVSTLELGDSALYLCASRGRTGPYEQYFGPGTRLTVT.

In this sample, this clonotype turned up a few times. Here the CDR3 reads CSARDLGGAFYEQYF. The CDR3 DNA follows: TGCAGTGCTAGAGATTTGGGGGGCGCTTTCTACGAGCAGTACTTC. The gene calls are TRBV20-1 and TRBJ2-7; tentatively, D is TRBD1 or TRBD2 (6 bases each). V lost 0 bases and J 3 bases, leaving 15 bases between the germline ends. Germline assignment: CDR1 DFQATT and CDR2 SNEGSKA (reference sequence). CDR3 length: 15 residues.

In this sample, this clonotype turned up many times. The chain uses TRBV29-1 and TRBJ1-2; D is undetermined. Germline lookup yields CDR1 SQVTM and CDR2 ANQGSEA. The CDR3 loop spans 10 amino acids. Trimming took off 5 bases at V and 4 bases at J, with 5 bases between the two ends. The CDR3 DNA follows: TGCAGCGTTTCAGCCTATGGCTACACCTTC. The encoded protein is CSVSAYGYTF.

The table lists this clonotype with a few counts. This chain links TRBV19 with TRBJ1-2; D remains unclear. The germline gives CDR1 LNHDA, CDR2 SQIVND (reference sequence). The V end was cut by 5 bases, the J end by 8 bases, with 9 bases between. The CDR3 loop spans 11 amino acids. The CDR3 DNA follows: TGTGCCAGTAGTCCTTTCCGGGGCTACACCTTC. Translation: CASSPFRGYTF.

This clonotype appeared many times. V and J are TRBV5-1 and TRBJ2-2, with D uncertain. This CDR3 is 14 amino acids long. Germline V lookup: CDR1 SGHRS, CDR2 YFSETQ. V shed 0 bases and J shed 4 bases, with 7 bases lying between them. This CDR3 is CASSLANPTGELFF. The CDR3 DNA is TGCGCCAGCAGCTTGGCTAACCCCACCGGGGAGCTGTTTTTT.

The CDR3 sequence is CASSLAPPSYNEQFF. In DNA form, the CDR3 reads TGTGCCAGCAGTTTAGCGCCGCCATCTTACAATGAGCAGTTCTTC. This chain links TRBV6-1 with TRBJ2-1, with a possible D match to TRBD2 (5 bases). CDR3 length: 15 amino acids. Germline CDR1 and CDR2: MNHNS and SASEGT. V lost 5 bases, J lost 4 bases, and 15 bases lay in between.

There are many counts of this clonotype. The V call is TRBV12-3 or TRBV12-4, the J call TRBJ2-5; TRBD1 agrees at 11 bases. The CDR3 has 15 residues. V gave up 4 bases and J gave up 2 bases; unmatched junction bases: 3. The chain's CDR3 is CASSWGQGGQETQYF. The DNA of the CDR3 is TGTGCCAGCAGTTGGGGACAGGGGGGACAAGAGACCCAGTACTTC.

This clonotype has ten or more counts. The V and J genes are TRBV5-1 and TRBJ2-1, with D possibly being TRBD1 (5 bases). CDR3 size: 16 residues. The ends were cut back, 0 bases at V and 1 base at J, with 11 bases in the middle. CDR1 is SGHRS, CDR2 YFSETQ, per germline. CDR3 in amino acids: CASSLGGRASYNEQFF. The CDR3 DNA follows: TGCGCCAGCAGCTTGGGGGGCAGGGCTTCCTACAATGAGCAGTTCTTC.

The chain employs TRBV12-3 or TRBV12-4 and TRBJ2-2, with D hard to call. This CDR3 is 12 amino acids long. The V end lost 3 bases, the J end lost 7 bases, and 6 bases lay between the germline ends. CDR3 nucleotides: TGTGCCAGCAGTTTTCGTGGCGGGGAGCTGTTTTTT. It is translated as CASSFRGGELFF.

This clonotype showed up many times. Here the CDR3 omits its conserved ending phenylalanine or tryptophan, so a read error is the likely source. The DNA is left out, because the CDR3 cannot be placed on it with certainty; the CDR3 is given as TCRdb lists it. V is TRBV6-5 and J is TRBJ2-7; the DNA was not used to check the table's D call, TRBD2. Including both end residues, the CDR3 is 11 amino acids long. Per germline, CDR1 MNHEY and CDR2 SVGAGI. CDR3: CASSDNRALML.

This clonotype was counted many times. This chain joins TRBV7-9 and TRBJ2-4, with 8 bases lining up with TRBD1. Germline assignment: CDR1 SEHNR and CDR2 FQNEAQ (reference sequence). There are 16 residues in the CDR3. The J segment lost 0 bases and the V segment lost 5 bases, leaving 6 bases of the junction unmatched. The CDR3 spells CASSLGQGLAKNIQYF. The CDR3 DNA sequence: TGTGCCAGCAGCCTCGGACAGGGTCTAGCCAAAAACATTCAGTACTTC.

This clonotype has ten or more counts. The chain links TRBV28 to TRBJ2-1; 8 nucleotides match TRBD1. The CDR3 covers 19 residues. Trimming took 5 bases from V and 4 from J; bases not matched to a gene: 19. CDR1 and CDR2 (germline): MDHEN, SYDVKM. CDR3 in amino acids: CASSPGQGPFSPPYNEQFF. In DNA form, the CDR3 reads TGTGCCAGCAGTCCAGGACAGGGCCCCTTTTCCCCCCCTTACAATGAGCAGTTCTTC.

This clonotype appeared many times. V and J are TRBV12-3 or TRBV12-4 and TRBJ2-2; TRBD1 is a possible D gene (6 bases). Trimming took 7 bases from V and 4 from J, leaving 16 bases between them. The CDR3 covers 15 residues. The CDR3 DNA follows: TGTGCCAGCACCCTCGACAGGCCACTCACCGGGGAGCTGTTTTTT. Protein product: CASTLDRPLTGELFF.